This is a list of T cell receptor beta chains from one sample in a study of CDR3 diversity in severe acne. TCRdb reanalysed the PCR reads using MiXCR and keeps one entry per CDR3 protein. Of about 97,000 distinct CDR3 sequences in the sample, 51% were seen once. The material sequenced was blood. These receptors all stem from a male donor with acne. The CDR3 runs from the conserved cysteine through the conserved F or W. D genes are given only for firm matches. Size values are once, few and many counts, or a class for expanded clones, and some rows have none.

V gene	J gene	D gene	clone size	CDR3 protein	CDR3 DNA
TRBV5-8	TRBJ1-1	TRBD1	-	CASSLGGSGGITEAFF	TGTGCCAGCAGCTTGGGCGGATCAGGGGGTATCACTGAAGCTTTCTTT
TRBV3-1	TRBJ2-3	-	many	CASSRRTDTQYF	TGTGCCAGCAGCCGGAGGACAGATACGCAGTATTTT
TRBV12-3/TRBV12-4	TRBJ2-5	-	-	CASSGETQYF	TGTGCCAGCTCAGGAGAGACCCAGTACTTC
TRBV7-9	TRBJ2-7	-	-	CATNLGGGF	TGTGCCACGAATCTGGGCGGCGGATTC
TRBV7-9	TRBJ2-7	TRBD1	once	CATRDSTYEQYF	TGTGCCACCAGGGACAGCACCTACGAGCAGTACTTC
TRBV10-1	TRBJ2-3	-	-	CASSEWAGSTDTQYF	TGCGCCAGCAGTGAGTGGGCAGGGAGCACAGATACGCAGTATTTT
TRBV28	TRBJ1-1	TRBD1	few	CASSSPGGMNTEAFF	TGTGCCAGCAGTTCCCCAGGGGGCATGAACACTGAAGCTTTCTTT
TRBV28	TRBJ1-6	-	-	CASSLLGSGSPLHF	TGTGCCAGCAGTTTGCTAGGGTCGGGCTCACCCCTCCACTTT
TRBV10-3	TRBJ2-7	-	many	CAISESPSYEQYF	TGTGCCATCAGTGAGAGTCCGAGCTACGAGCAGTACTTC
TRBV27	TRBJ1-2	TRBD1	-	CASSSGQGMDYGYTF	TGTGCCAGCAGTTCCGGACAGGGGATGGACTATGGCTACACCTTC
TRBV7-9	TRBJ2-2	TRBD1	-	CASRSDRGGTGELFF	TGTGCCAGCAGATCCGACAGGGGAGGCACCGGGGAGCTGTTTTTT
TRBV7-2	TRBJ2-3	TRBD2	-	CASSPTGTSGSGWTDTQYF	TGTGCCAGCAGCCCAACCGGGACTAGCGGGAGTGGGTGGACAGATACGCAGTATTTT
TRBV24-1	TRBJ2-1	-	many	CATSDRYRGGSYNEQFF	TGTGCCACCAGTGACCGGTACAGGGGGGGGTCCTACAATGAGCAGTTCTTC
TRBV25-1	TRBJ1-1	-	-	CASSQGQNTEAFF	TGTGCCAGCAGTCAAGGTCAGAACACTGAAGCTTTCTTT
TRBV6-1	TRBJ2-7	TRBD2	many	CASSIAGGGYEQYF	TGTGCCAGCAGTATAGCGGGAGGAGGTTACGAGCAGTACTTC
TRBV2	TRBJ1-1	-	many	CASRKNTEAFF	TGTGCCAGCAGGAAAAACACTGAAGCTTTCTTT
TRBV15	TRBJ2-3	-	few	CATSRDRQDSTDTQYF	TGTGCCACCAGCAGAGATCGACAGGACAGCACAGATACGCAGTATTTT
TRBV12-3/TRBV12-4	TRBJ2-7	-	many	CASSLGLDIEQYF	TGTGCCAGCAGTTTAGGATTGGACATCGAGCAGTACTTC
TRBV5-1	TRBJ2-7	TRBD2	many	CASSFLAGGPNEQYF	TGCGCCAGCAGCTTTCTAGCGGGAGGGCCTAACGAGCAGTACTTC
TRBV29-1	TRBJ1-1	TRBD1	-	CSVQPQGYPEAFF	TGCAGCGTTCAACCACAGGGGTACCCTGAAGCTTTCTTT
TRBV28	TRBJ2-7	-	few	CASSLLRVGEQYF	TGTGCCAGCAGCCTTCTCAGGGTAGGCGAGCAGTACTTC
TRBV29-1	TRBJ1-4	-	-	CSVEEGEVYAELFF	TGCAGCGTTGAAGAGGGGGAGGTATACGCAGAACTGTTTTTT
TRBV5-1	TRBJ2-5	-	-	CASSWAGGEETQYF	TGCGCCAGCAGCTGGGCAGGGGGGGAAGAGACCCAGTACTTC
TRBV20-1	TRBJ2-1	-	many	CSARRGNQYGEQFF	TGCAGTGCTAGAAGGGGTAACCAGTATGGTGAGCAGTTCTTC
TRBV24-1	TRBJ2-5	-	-	CASSGPAQETQYF	TGTGCCAGCAGTGGTCCTGCCCAAGAGACCCAGTACTTC
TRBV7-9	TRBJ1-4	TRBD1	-	CASSSDRGGEKLFF	TGTGCCAGCAGCTCGGACAGGGGAGGGGAAAAACTGTTTTTT
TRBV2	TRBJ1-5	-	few	CASSSRGYSNQPRHF	TGTGCCAGCAGCTCGCGAGGGTATAGCAATCAGCCCCGGCATTTT
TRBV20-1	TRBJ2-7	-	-	CSASSSFYEQYF	TGCAGTGCCAGCAGCTCGTTCTACGAGCAGTACTTC
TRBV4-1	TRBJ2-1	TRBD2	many	CASSAPSGSGDEQFF	TGCGCCAGCAGCGCGCCTAGCGGGAGTGGGGATGAGCAGTTCTTC
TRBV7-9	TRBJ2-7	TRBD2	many	CASSPGLGLLEQYF	TGTGCCAGCAGTCCGGGACTAGGCCTTCTAGAGCAGTACTTC
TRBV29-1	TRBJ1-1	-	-	CSVGYAGGTEAFF	TGCAGCGTTGGTTACGCAGGAGGCACTGAAGCTTTCTTT
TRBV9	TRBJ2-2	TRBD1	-	CASRALTGAGELFF	TGTGCCAGCAGGGCCCTTACAGGGGCCGGGGAGCTGTTTTTT
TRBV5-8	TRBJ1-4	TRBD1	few	CASNLLGQGANEKLFF	TGTGCCAGCAACCTTCTTGGACAGGGGGCTAATGAAAAACTGTTTTTT
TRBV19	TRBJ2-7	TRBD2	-	CASSIVASGRGVYEQYF	TGTGCCAGTAGTATAGTGGCTAGCGGGAGGGGCGTATACGAGCAGTACTTC
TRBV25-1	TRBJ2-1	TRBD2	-	CASRSSGSYNEQFF	TGTGCCAGTAGATCTAGCGGGAGTTACAATGAGCAGTTCTTC
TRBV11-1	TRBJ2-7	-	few	CASSFYICSVPTETYEQYF	-
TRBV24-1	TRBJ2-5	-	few	CATSDYGETQYF	TGTGCCACCAGTGACTATGGGGAGACCCAGTACTTC
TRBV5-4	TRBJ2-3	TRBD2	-	CASSTGLAGGVGTDTQYF	TGTGCCAGCAGCACGGGACTAGCGGGAGGGGTAGGCACAGATACGCAGTATTTT
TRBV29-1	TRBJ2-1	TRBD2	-	CSVEDAGGADPYNEQFF	TGCAGCGTTGAAGACGCGGGGGGCGCAGACCCTTACAATGAGCAGTTCTTC
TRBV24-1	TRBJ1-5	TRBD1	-	CATKGARRGRNQPQHF	TGTGCCACCAAGGGGGCCAGGCGTGGGCGCAATCAGCCCCAGCATTTT